These 30 T cell receptor beta chains originate from one sample sequenced in a study of CXCR3-negative and CXCR3-positive naive CD8 T cells. General observations from the study: Higher TRB CDR3 hydrophobicity marked CXCR3-positive naive cells relative to CXCR3-negative naive cells.

Antigen specificity for these receptors is unknown. In preparing the TRB cDNA libraries, 5' RACE with UMI labels was used. TCRdb processed the 5' RACE reads again and assigns one entry to each CDR3 protein, with no DNA. Here the sample table reports about 50,000 distinct CDR3 sequences. The sample taken for sequencing was naive CXCR3+ CD8+ T cells from blood. Subset denoted: CD45RO-CCR7+CD27+CD95- naive CD8+ T cells expressing CXCR3 (TNR3+). The receptors here all came from a human donor in good health. Some clones in this sample may be carry-over from other donors' samples.

This sequence joins TRBV19 and TRBJ1-1. Germline CDR1 and CDR2: LNHDA and SQIVND (reference sequence). The CDR3 is 15 amino acids. CDR3 residues: CASSIGRALNTEAFF.

The rearrangement uses TRBV7-9 and TRBJ1-2; there is no DNA to check the TCRdb D call of TRBD1. Germline-derived CDR1 and CDR2 are SEHNR and FQNEAQ (reference sequence). This CDR3 is built from 12 residues. The CDR3 loop reads CASSLEGDGYTF.

The chain couples TRBV20-1 to TRBJ1-1. In germline, CDR1 is DFQATT, CDR2 SNEGSKA (reference sequence). This CDR3 comprises 15 residues. CDR3 sequence reads: CSARDLEGLRTEAFF.

The chain recombines TRBV7-9 with TRBJ1-2; TCRdb outputs TRBD1, but without DNA this stays unchecked. CDR1 is SEHNR and CDR2 is FQNEAQ in the germline V gene (reference sequence). The CDR3 has 11 amino acids. CDR3 amino acids: CASSFQGGYTF.

The genes are TRBV6-5 and TRBJ2-1; TCRdb reports TRBD2, a call that lacks DNA to check it against. This CDR3 contains 15 residues. CDR1 and CDR2 (germline): MNHEY, SVGAGI. CDR3: CASSSSGASYNEQFF.

This chain joins TRBV10-3 and TRBJ1-5; TCRdb calls TRBD1, which cannot be checked without DNA. Per the germline V gene, CDR1 is ENHRY and CDR2 is SYGVKD. This CDR3 region has 15 residues. CDR3 loop: CAISGTGASNQPQHF.

The V call is TRBV12-3 or TRBV12-4, the J call TRBJ2-2. This CDR3 is built from 12 residues. The chain's CDR3 is CASSGLPGELFF.

The chain is built from TRBV7-3 and TRBJ2-7; lacking DNA, the TRBD1 call made by TCRdb goes unchecked. Germline assignment: CDR1 SGHTA and CDR2 FQGTGA. This CDR3 contains 17 residues. The CDR3 here is CASSLQLGQPSSYEQYF. Full variable domain (missing parts from reference TRBV7-3 and TRBJ2-7): GAGVSQTPSNKVTEKGKYVELRCDPISGHTALYWYRQSLGQGPEFLIYFQGTGAADDSGLPNDRFFAVRPEGSVSTLKIQRTERGDSAVYLCASSLQLGQPSSYEQYFGPGTRLTVT.

This chain links TRBV5-4 with TRBJ1-2; TCRdb returns TRBD1, unconfirmable since there is no DNA. From germline, CDR1 is SGHNT and CDR2 YYREEE (reference sequence). The CDR3 contains 16 residues. The CDR3 loop reads CASSLRWSRGTYGYTF.

This chain uses TRBV21-1 with TRBJ1-1. TRBV21-1 is given as a pseudogene. CDR3 length equals 13 residues. CDR3 in amino acids: CAARRLKNTEAFF.

V gene TRBV4-3 combines with J gene TRBJ1-5; TCRdb designates TRBD1, a call that cannot be tested without DNA. The CDR3 sequence is 14 residues long. Germline CDR1 is LGHNA and CDR2 is YSLEER. CDR3 sequence reads: CASSPFQGNQPQHF.

The chain uses TRBV6-1 and TRBJ2-1. This CDR3 is 13 amino acids long. The germline CDR1 and CDR2 sequences are MNHNS and SASEGT. The CDR3 loop reads CASSVDNYNEQFF.

The chain employs TRBV28 and TRBJ2-7. The CDR3 is made up of 14 amino acids. CDR1 and CDR2 (germline): MDHEN, SYDVKM. The CDR3 loop is CASSFSGTSYEQYF.

V usage is TRBV4-3 and J usage is TRBJ2-7. Germline V lookup: CDR1 LGHNA, CDR2 YSLEER. The CDR3 is 13 amino acids. Here the CDR3 reads CASSQGSNYEQYF.

The chain combines TRBV7-9 with TRBJ2-3; the D gene TCRdb calls, TRBD2, cannot be checked with no DNA. Germline CDR1 reads SEHNR; CDR2 reads FQNEAQ (reference sequence). The CDR3 extends over 16 amino acids. Here the CDR3 reads CASSLDEGVAQNTQYF.

The chain uses TRBV20-1 and TRBJ2-7; the D call from TCRdb, TRBD1, cannot be confirmed without DNA. Germline CDR1 and CDR2: DFQATT and SNEGSKA (reference sequence). The CDR3 runs 16 residues. The CDR3 sequence is CSARDLAGHRGYEQYF.

The rearrangement joins TRBV4-3 to TRBJ1-2; TCRdb names TRBD1, which stays unverified in the absence of DNA. The germline V gene has CDR1 LGHNA and CDR2 YSLEER. The CDR3 covers 15 residues. CDR3 loop: CASSQDRVIIYGYTF.

The CDR3 protein is CASSLGSRGPQSQHF. The rearrangement uses TRBV7-9 and TRBJ1-5; TCRdb's D call of TRBD1 is untestable without DNA. Germline V gene sequence: CDR1 SEHNR, CDR2 FQNEAQ (reference sequence). This CDR3 has 15 amino acids.

The J gene is TRBJ2-3, the V gene TRBV11-2; TCRdb's D call of TRBD2 is untestable without DNA. Per germline, CDR1 SGHAT and CDR2 FQNNGV. The CDR3 spans 16 residues. CDR3 region: CASSLWGTSLTDTQYF.

V usage is TRBV11-3 and J usage is TRBJ2-2; TCRdb outputs TRBD1, but without DNA this stays unchecked. Germline V gene lookup returns CDR1 SGHNT and CDR2 YENEEA. The CDR3 is 15 residues long. The CDR3 sequence is CASSFNRGAGGELFF.

CDR3 sequence: CATSSPTLWLAGGREETQYF. The rearrangement links TRBV15 to TRBJ2-5; TCRdb gives TRBD2 as the D gene, but with no DNA this cannot be confirmed. Germline-derived CDR1 and CDR2 are LNHNV and YYDKDF (reference sequence). The CDR3 totals 20 residues. Looking up the rest from reference TRBV15 and TRBJ2-5 gives the full variable domain: DAMVIQNPRYQVTQFGKPVTLSCSQTLNHNVMYWYQQKSSQAPKLLFHYYDKDFNNEADTPDNFQSRRPNTSFCFLDIRSPGLGDTAMYLCATSSPTLWLAGGREETQYFGPGTRLLVL.

This chain uses TRBV4-2 with TRBJ2-1; TCRdb calls TRBD1, which cannot be checked without DNA. Germline lookup yields CDR1 LGHNA and CDR2 YNFKEQ. This CDR3 comprises 16 residues. The CDR3 loop is CASSQPDSNSYNEQFF.

The chain combines TRBV4-3 with TRBJ2-7; TCRdb's D call of TRBD2 is untestable without DNA. Per germline, CDR1 LGHNA and CDR2 YSLEER. The CDR3 runs 16 residues. This CDR3 is CASSQDRGGTTYEQYF.

The gene calls are TRBV11-2 and TRBJ2-5; without DNA, the TCRdb call of TRBD1 cannot be checked. Germline CDR1 SGHAT, CDR2 FQNNGV. The CDR3 has 15 residues. The CDR3: CASSFQGGSQETQYF.

The chain employs TRBV12-3 or TRBV12-4 and TRBJ2-2; there is no DNA to check the TCRdb D call of TRBD2. This CDR3 is 19 amino acids long. CDR3: CASSFSGTSTTYKYGELFF.

This sequence joins TRBV6-5 and TRBJ1-1; the TRBD1 assignment by TCRdb is unverifiable without DNA. This CDR3 region has 14 residues. The germline gives CDR1 MNHEY, CDR2 SVGAGI. The CDR3 protein is CASSARQENTEAFF.

The CDR3: CASSPHQWGAHQETQYF. J is TRBJ2-5 and V is TRBV7-6; TCRdb indicates TRBD1, and absent DNA this call remains unverified. Germline V CDR1 and CDR2: SGHVS, FNYEAQ. This CDR3 spans 17 amino acids.

The CDR3 protein is CASSPVGGPLYGYTF. The V call is TRBV7-3, the J call TRBJ1-2; TCRdb's D call, TRBD1, is unchecked because there is no DNA. The CDR3 spans 15 residues. CDR1 SGHTA and CDR2 FQGTGA come from the germline V gene.

The J gene is TRBJ2-7, the V gene TRBV5-1; the TCRdb call, TRBD1, lacks DNA for checking. CDR1 SGHRS and CDR2 YFSETQ come from the germline V gene. The CDR3 sequence is 13 residues long. CDR3 protein: CASSWGQAYEQYF.

The chain uses TRBV7-9 and TRBJ2-3; TCRdb names TRBD1, which stays unverified in the absence of DNA. The CDR3 sequence is 15 residues long. Looked up from germline, CDR1 is SEHNR and CDR2 is FQNEAQ (reference sequence). CDR3: CASSSTPGGADTQYF.